This TCR beta chain derives from a study of CD4+ T cells in melanoma. This table comes from immunoSEQ multiplex PCR, and its TCRdb copy is limited to in-frame clones, with some not included. The table includes just over 14,000 clones, roughly three fifths detected once. As regards this clone: The antigen remains unidentified.

Germline lookup yields CDR1 MNHEY and CDR2 SVGAGI. The junction had 6 bases not matched to a gene; V was cut back by 2 bases and J by 7 bases. The CDR3 length is 15 residues. Regarding the study as a whole: Neoantigen-specific CD4+ T cells in melanoma reportedly had diverse differentiation states. A reported correlation linked neoantigen-specific CD4+ T cells to CD8+, macrophage and B cell function.

The sequencing sample was made of cells from a culture (not recorded whether cultured in vitro). This receptor was identified in a human donor with melanoma. The rearrangement links TRBV6-5 to TRBJ1-4, with TRBD1 matching over 8 bases. The CDR3 spells CASSYNGQGGEKLFF. The CDR3, as DNA: TGTGCCAGCAGTTACAACGGACAGGGTGGTGAAAAACTGTTTTTT.